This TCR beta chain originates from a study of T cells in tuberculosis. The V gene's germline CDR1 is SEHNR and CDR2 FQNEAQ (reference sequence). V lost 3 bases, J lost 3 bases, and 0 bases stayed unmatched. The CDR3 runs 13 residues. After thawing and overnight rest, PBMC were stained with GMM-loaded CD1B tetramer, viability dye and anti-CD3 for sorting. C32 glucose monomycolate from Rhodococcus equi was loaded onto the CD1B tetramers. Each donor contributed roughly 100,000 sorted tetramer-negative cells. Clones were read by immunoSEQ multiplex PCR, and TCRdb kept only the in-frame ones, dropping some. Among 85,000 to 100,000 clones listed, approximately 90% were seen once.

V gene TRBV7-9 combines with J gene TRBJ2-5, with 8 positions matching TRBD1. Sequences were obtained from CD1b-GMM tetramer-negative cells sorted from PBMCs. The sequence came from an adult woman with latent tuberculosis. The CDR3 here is CASSLTGEETQYF. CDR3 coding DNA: TGTGCCAGCAGCTTGACAGGGGAAGAGACCCAGTACTTC.